This section outlines one T cell receptor (beta chain) sequence together with its context. Its target is not known. This sample also contains other DNA sequences that code for the same CDR3. Each sorted fraction was over 95% pure. V shed 5 bases and J shed 1 base, with 6 bases lying between them. This CDR3 has 13 residues. CDR1 is MNHEY, CDR2 SVGAGI, per germline. Every isolated RNA sample was fully reverse transcribed, so sequencing captured expressed TCRB transcripts. Assay: immunoSEQ multiplex PCR; the TCRdb copy retains only in-frame clones and omits some. The sample carries approximately 260,000 clones, approximately 24% recorded once. The data were taken from a study of beta chain features in type 1 diabetes. Whole-study findings and limits: All four CD4+ subsets of Type 1 diabetes patients contained TCRB CDR3s that were moderately but significantly shorter.

The rearrangement uses TRBV6-5 and TRBJ2-1; weak D call: TRBD2 (5 bases). This receptor was obtained from a woman aged 30 to 39 with type 1 diabetes. The material sequenced was naive CD4+ T cells from blood. The CDR3 spells CASSRGSYNEQFF. CDR3 sequence (DNA): TGTGCCAGCAGTCGGGGTTCCTACAATGAGCAGTTCTTC.